One sample yielded the 25 T cell receptor beta chains listed below, sequenced in a study of T cell responses to AZD1222 COVID-19 vaccine. The assay was immunoSEQ multiplex PCR, and TCRdb's table has in-frame clones only and misses some. The repertoire consists of 110,000 to 150,000 clones, with 89% occurring once and the leading ten covering about 4.8%. Material: peripheral blood, obtained on day 0 of AZD1222 vaccination. The receptors derive from an adult in good health.

This chain uses TRBV15 with TRBJ1-5; D gene ambiguous. CDR1 is LNHNV and CDR2 is YYDKDF in the germline V gene (reference sequence). V lost 3 bases and J 5 bases, leaving 5 bases between the germline ends. The CDR3 covers 12 residues. The CDR3 reads CATSSFHQPQHF. In DNA, the CDR3 is TGTGCCACCAGCAGCTTTCATCAGCCCCAGCATTTT. Complete variable domain (other parts from reference TRBV15 and TRBJ1-5): DAMVIQNPRYQVTQFGKPVTLSCSQTLNHNVMYWYQQKSSQAPKLLFHYYDKDFNNEADTPDNFQSRRPNTSFCFLDIRSPGLGDTAMYLCATSSFHQPQHFGDGTRLSIL.

This clone came up once. The chain uses TRBV7-9 and TRBJ1-5; 7 bases agree with TRBD1. Germline CDR1 is SEHNR and CDR2 is FQNEAQ (reference sequence). V lost 4 bases, J lost 3 bases, and 3 bases stayed unmatched. The CDR3 is made up of 14 amino acids. The CDR3: CASSSQGNNQPQHF. CDR3 nucleotide sequence: TGTGCCAGCAGCTCACAGGGGAACAATCAGCCCCAGCATTTT.

This clone appeared a few times. The rearrangement joins TRBV30 to TRBJ2-7, with 9 bases lining up with TRBD2. V lost 4 bases to trimming and J lost 0 bases; unmatched junction nucleotides: 13. Germline CDR1 is GTSNPN and CDR2 is SVGIG (reference sequence). CDR3 length: 17 residues. The CDR3 coding sequence is TGTGCCTGGACCCTCGGGACTAGCCGTACTAGCTCCTACGAGCAGTACTTC. Translating it yields CAWTLGTSRTSSYEQYF. The complete variable domain, with remaining parts taken from reference TRBV30 and TRBJ2-7, reads SQTIHQWPATLVQPVGSPLSLECTVEGTSNPNLYWYRQAAGRGLQLLFYSVGIGQISSEVPQNLSASRPQDRQFILSSKKLLLSDSGFYLCAWTLGTSRTSSYEQYFGPGTRLTVT.

This clone has only a few counts. The chain couples TRBV21-1 to TRBJ1-5; TRBD1, the D gene given by the table, was not confirmed from the DNA. TRBV21-1 represents a pseudogene. The length of the CDR3 is 17 residues. As DNA, the CDR3 is TGTGCCAGCAGCAAAGAGAGGACAGGGGCGATGAATCAGCCCCAGCATTTT. It translates to CASSKERTGAMNQPQHF.

The chain employs TRBV2 and TRBJ1-2; TRBD1 aligns across 7 bases. Germline CDR1 is SNHLY and CDR2 is FYNNEI. With 4 bases clipped from V and 8 bases from J, the junction kept 13 bases outside the gene matches. The CDR3 sequence is 15 residues long. CDR3 protein: CASSGQGPNLGGYTF. The CDR3 DNA reads as TGTGCCAGCAGTGGACAGGGTCCAAATCTGGGGGGCTACACCTTC.

The rearrangement uses TRBV4-1 and TRBJ1-2; D ambiguous. V was trimmed by 4 bases and J by 4 bases, leaving 10 bases between them. The CDR3 extends over 13 amino acids. Germline V lookup: CDR1 MGHRA, CDR2 YSYEKL. As DNA, the CDR3 is TGCGCCAGCAGCCCCCTCGGAACCTATGGCTACACCTTC. Translating it yields CASSPLGTYGYTF.

The V and J genes are TRBV4-1 and TRBJ1-1; no definite D call. V lost 2 bases to trimming and J lost 0 bases, with 19 bases between them. The germline CDR1 and CDR2 sequences are MGHRA and YSYEKL. The CDR3 totals 18 residues. DNA for the CDR3: TGCGCCAGCAGCCAACCTGACGACCGCCCGTTCATGAACACTGAAGCTTTCTTT. Translation gives CASSQPDDRPFMNTEAFF.

The rearrangement links TRBV19 to TRBJ1-3, with D tentatively TRBD1 (6 bases). The CDR3 runs to 15 residues. Germline assignment: CDR1 LNHDA and CDR2 SQIVND (reference sequence). Trimming removed 2 bases from V and 2 bases from J, with 10 bases in between. The CDR3 reads CASSISGGAGNTIYF. In DNA form, the CDR3 reads TGTGCCAGTAGTATATCGGGGGGCGCTGGAAACACCATATATTTT.

This sequence joins TRBV7-8 and TRBJ2-3; 10 nucleotides match TRBD2. V dropped 4 bases and J dropped 2; count of bases not matched to a gene: 12. This CDR3 is built from 18 residues. Germline V gene lookup returns CDR1 SGHVS and CDR2 FQNEAQ. CDR3 region: CASSSRRLTSGDTDTQYF. The DNA of the CDR3 is TGTGCCAGCAGCTCCCGCCGCCTTACTAGCGGGGACACAGATACGCAGTATTTT.

The rearrangement links TRBV2 to TRBJ2-6; a possible D gene is TRBD1 (6 bases). Germline CDR1 and CDR2: SNHLY and FYNNEI. The CDR3 runs to 13 residues. Between the trimmed V and J ends, which lost 8 bases and 7 bases, there was a span of 12 bases. In nucleotides, the CDR3 is TGTGCCAGCGAACGAGGGGGTGCCAACGTCCTGACTTTC. Translation gives CASERGGANVLTF.

CDR3 region: CASSLMTVTSTDTQYF. Here the CDR3 DNA reads TGCGCCAGCAGCCTGATGACAGTCACTAGCACAGATACGCAGTATTTT. The genes are TRBV5-1 and TRBJ2-3; maybe TRBD1 (5 bases). CDR3 length equals 16 residues. Trimming took off 4 bases at V and 0 bases at J, with 15 bases between the two ends. CDR1 is SGHRS, CDR2 YFSETQ, per germline.

The chain recombines TRBV3-1 (or the pseudogene TRBV3-2) with TRBJ2-2; TRBD2 is a possible D gene (6 bases). With 4 bases removed from V and 4 bases from J, the gap between germline ends came to 13 bases. The CDR3 is 15 amino acids. The germline CDR1 and CDR2 sequences are LGHDT and YNNKEL (reference sequence). The CDR3 nucleotides are TGTGCCAGCAGCCGTAGCGGCGAGGGCACCGGGGAGCTGTTTTTT. This gives the protein CASSRSGEGTGELFF.

This clone was detected only once. The chain is built from TRBV29-1 and TRBJ1-2; 8 bases fit TRBD1. Germline V gene lookup returns CDR1 SQVTM and CDR2 ANQGSEA. This CDR3 has 12 amino acids. V lost 6 bases and J lost 8; bases outside the gene matches: 8. The DNA for the CDR3 is TGCAGCGTATACGACAGGGGTGGAGGCTACACCTTC. Residues: CSVYDRGGGYTF.

This chain connects TRBV6-5 to TRBJ1-4; maybe TRBD1 (5 bases). This CDR3 is 15 amino acids long. From germline, CDR1 is MNHEY and CDR2 SVGAGI. The ends were cut back, 3 bases at V and 5 bases at J, with 13 bases in the middle. CDR3: CASSYSGTANEKLFF. Here the CDR3 DNA reads TGTGCCAGCAGTTATTCCGGGACGGCGAATGAAAAACTGTTTTTT.

The V and J genes are TRBV6-2 or TRBV6-3 and TRBJ1-1; D unresolved. This CDR3 is 14 amino acids long. The V gene's germline CDR1 is MNHEY and CDR2 SVGEGT. V was trimmed by 6 bases and J by 5 bases, leaving 16 bases between them. The CDR3 coding sequence is TGTGCCAGCAGATACACCTCAGTTAGGACTGAAGCTTTCTTT. Protein product: CASRYTSVRTEAFF.

DNA for the CDR3: TGTGCCAGCTCACTCTCAAAATACTACAATGAGCAGTTCTTC. It translates to CASSLSKYYNEQFF. The rearrangement joins TRBV18 to TRBJ2-1; D remains unclear. Germline-derived CDR1 and CDR2 are KGHSH and LQKENI. The CDR3 sequence is 14 residues long. Trimming took off 4 bases at V and 3 bases at J, with 10 bases between the two ends.

V gene TRBV11-1 combines with J gene TRBJ2-7; D call uncertain. The V gene's germline CDR1 is SGHAT and CDR2 FQDESV (reference sequence). Trimming cost V 5 bases and J 4 bases, with 6 bases left between them. The CDR3 covers 11 residues. The CDR3 DNA is TGTGCCAGCAGCAACCAATACGAGCAGTACTTC. Translated: CASSNQYEQYF.

This chain connects TRBV19 to TRBJ2-7; a weak D match, TRBD1 (6 bases). V dropped 5 bases and J dropped 4 bases, with 21 bases sitting between them. The CDR3 length is 16 residues. Germline values: CDR1 LNHDA, CDR2 SQIVND (reference sequence). CDR3 bases: TGTGCCAGTAGTGCCCGACAGGCCTCCGGGTCGTACGAGCAGTACTTC. Its translation: CASSARQASGSYEQYF.

The chain is built from TRBV19 and TRBJ1-2; 8 nucleotides match TRBD1. Germline values: CDR1 LNHDA, CDR2 SQIVND (reference sequence). CDR3 length equals 13 residues. V lost 5 bases, J lost 5 bases, and 4 bases stayed unmatched. The CDR3 DNA sequence: TGTGCCAGTAGTTTCGGACAGGGTTATGGCTACACCTTC. It yields the protein CASSFGQGYGYTF.

This rearrangement joins TRBV5-1 to TRBJ2-1, with 9 positions matching TRBD2. The CDR3 has 15 amino acids. Germline CDR1 is SGHRS and CDR2 is YFSETQ. V shed 2 bases, J shed 15 bases, and the junction held 15 bases outside the gene matches. CDR3 residues: CASSLTLAGGLSPFF. CDR3 coding DNA: TGCGCCAGCAGCTTAACACTGGCGGGAGGGCTATCCCCGTTCTTC.

This clone came up once. CDR3 bases: TGTGCCAGCAGCCACACCCCCCGAATGGTGGGCAGGCACTATAGCAATCAGCCCCAGCATTTT. It translates to CASSHTPRMVGRHYSNQPQHF. The V call is TRBV4-2, the J call TRBJ1-5, with no clear D. Germline assignment: CDR1 LGHNA and CDR2 YNFKEQ. The CDR3 contains 21 residues. V shed 3 bases and J shed 0 bases, with 27 bases lying between them.

V is TRBV6-5 and J is TRBJ2-5; 10 nucleotides agree with TRBD1. The J segment lost 2 bases and the V segment lost 2 bases, leaving 5 bases of the junction unmatched. The germline V gene has CDR1 MNHEY and CDR2 SVGAGI. The CDR3 runs to 16 residues. The CDR3 bases are TGTGCCAGCAGTTACGCCAGGACAGGGGGTCAAGAGACCCAGTACTTC. Translated, it gives CASSYARTGGQETQYF.

This chain uses TRBV3-1 (or the pseudogene TRBV3-2) with TRBJ2-7; possible D gene TRBD2, 5 bases. Germline CDR1 and CDR2: LGHDT and YNNKEL (reference sequence). There are 14 residues in the CDR3. V dropped 1 base and J dropped 3 bases, with 10 bases sitting between them. The CDR3 loop is CASSQGRLHYEQYF. DNA for the CDR3: TGTGCCAGCAGCCAAGGGAGGCTACACTACGAGCAGTACTTC.

The chain joins TRBV5-1 to TRBJ1-1; D gene uncertain. V was shortened by 1 base and J by 8 bases, with 6 bases between the two germline ends. The germline V gene has CDR1 SGHRS and CDR2 YFSETQ. The CDR3 length is 11 residues. The CDR3 here is CASSLSGEAFF. The CDR3 DNA is TGCGCCAGCAGCTTGTCCGGCGAAGCTTTCTTT.

The J gene is TRBJ2-1, the V gene TRBV7-3; D is unclear. CDR3 length: 14 amino acids. With 5 bases removed from V and 0 bases from J, the gap between germline ends came to 8 bases. Germline values: CDR1 SGHTA, CDR2 FQGTGA. CDR3 bases: TGTGCCAGCAGCGCCACGCCCTCCTACAATGAGCAGTTCTTC. Translating gives CASSATPSYNEQFF.